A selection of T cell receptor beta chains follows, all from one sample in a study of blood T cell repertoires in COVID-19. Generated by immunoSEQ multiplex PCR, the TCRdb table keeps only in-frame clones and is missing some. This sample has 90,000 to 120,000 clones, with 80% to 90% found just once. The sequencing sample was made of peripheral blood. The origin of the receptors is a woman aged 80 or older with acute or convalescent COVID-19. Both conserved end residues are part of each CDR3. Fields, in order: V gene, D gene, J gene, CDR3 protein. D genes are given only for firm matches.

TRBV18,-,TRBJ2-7,CASSPPSSYEQYF
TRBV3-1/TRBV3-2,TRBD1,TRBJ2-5,CASSQDFGTGEETQYF
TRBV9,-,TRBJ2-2,CASSGTGELFF
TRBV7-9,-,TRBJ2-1,CASSIQGLYNEQFF
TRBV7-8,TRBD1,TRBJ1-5,CASSPDRGIGQPQHF
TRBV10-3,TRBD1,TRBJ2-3,CAISETTGGQGTDTQYF
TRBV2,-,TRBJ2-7,CASGTGPKYEQYF
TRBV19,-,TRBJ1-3,CASSSHRDTVF
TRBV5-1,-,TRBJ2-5,CASSFLSGETQYF
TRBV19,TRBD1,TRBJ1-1,CASRLFLQGDTEAFF
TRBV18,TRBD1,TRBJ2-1,CASSSGTADNEQFF
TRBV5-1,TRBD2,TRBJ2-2,CASSVSSGGPGELFF
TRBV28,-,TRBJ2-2,CASSLGGARTGELFF
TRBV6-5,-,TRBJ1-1,CASKTTNEAFF
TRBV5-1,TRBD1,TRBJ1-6,CASSLSGTGTYSPLHF
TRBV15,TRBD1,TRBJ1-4,CATGALRGNEKLFF